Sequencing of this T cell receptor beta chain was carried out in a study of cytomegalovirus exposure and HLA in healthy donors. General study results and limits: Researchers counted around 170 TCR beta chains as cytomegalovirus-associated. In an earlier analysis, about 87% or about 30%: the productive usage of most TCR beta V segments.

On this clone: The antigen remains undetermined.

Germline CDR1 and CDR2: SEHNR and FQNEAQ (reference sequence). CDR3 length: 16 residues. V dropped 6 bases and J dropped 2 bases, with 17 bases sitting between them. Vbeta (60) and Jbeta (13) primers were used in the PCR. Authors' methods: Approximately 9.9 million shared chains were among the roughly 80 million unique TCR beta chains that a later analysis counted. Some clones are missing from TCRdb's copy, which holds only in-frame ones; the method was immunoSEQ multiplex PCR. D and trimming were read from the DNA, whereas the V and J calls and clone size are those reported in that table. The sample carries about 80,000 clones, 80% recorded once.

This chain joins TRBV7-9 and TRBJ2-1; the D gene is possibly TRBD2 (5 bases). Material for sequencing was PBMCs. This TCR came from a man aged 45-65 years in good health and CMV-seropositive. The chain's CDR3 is CASSFSIERPYNEQFF. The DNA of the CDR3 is TGTGCCAGCAGTTTCTCTATTGAGCGGCCCTACAATGAGCAGTTCTTC.